This TCR beta chain appears in the sequencing data of a study of blood T cell repertoires in COVID-19. Study overall: PBMCs, B-cell-depleted T cells, or T cells provided the cDNA or gDNA that made up the material.

Methods used by the authors: Estimates of nucleated cell counts were drawn from the amplification of reference gene primers. Sequenced by immunoSEQ multiplex PCR; TCRdb stores in-frame clones only, minus some. The V and J calls and clone size come from that table; D and trimming were worked out from the DNA. Of about 40,000 clones in the sample, 80% to 90% were seen once. Germline lookup yields CDR1 SGHVS and CDR2 FQNEAQ. The CDR3 covers 13 residues. V lost 5 bases, J lost 9 bases, and 7 bases stayed unmatched. The clonotype comes from a woman aged 70 to 79 with acute or convalescent COVID-19. Sequences were obtained from peripheral blood. V gene TRBV7-8 combines with J gene TRBJ2-4; 7 bases fit TRBD2. CDR3 protein: CASSNRGEGIQYF. For the CDR3, the DNA is TGTGCCAGCAGCAACCGGGGGGAAGGCATTCAGTACTTC.